These T cell receptor beta chains were read from a single sample in a study of T cell responses to AZD1222 COVID-19 vaccine. Some clones are missing from TCRdb's copy, which holds only in-frame ones; the method was immunoSEQ multiplex PCR. The sample table includes about 140,000 clones. The specimen was peripheral blood. These receptors were obtained from an adult in good health. Both conserved end residues are part of each CDR3. The D gene is left open where the match is weak.

>TRBD1|TRBV29-1|TRBJ2-3
TGCAGCGTTGTCTTGCGACAGGGGGGGACAGATACGCAGTATTTT
CSVVLRQGGTDTQYF
>-|TRBV10-1|TRBJ2-2
TGCGCCAGCAGTGAGTCTGCAATAAACACCGGGGAGCTGTTTTTT
CASSESAINTGELFF
>-|TRBV11-2|TRBJ2-5
TGTGCCAGCAGCCGGGGACGGATCTTTGAAGAGACCCAGTACTTC
CASSRGRIFEETQYF
>-|TRBV4-1|TRBJ2-5
TGCGCCAGCAGCCAAGATACAGGGATAGGGGAGACCCAGTACTTC
CASSQDTGIGETQYF
>-|TRBV4-1|TRBJ2-3
TGCGCCAGCAGCCAAGTGGACACAGATACGCAGTATTTT
CASSQVDTDTQYF
>TRBD2|TRBV7-2|TRBJ2-3
TGTGCCAGCAGCGCCCTCTCACTAGCGGGGAGACCAGATACGCAGTATTTT
CASSALSLAGRPDTQYF
>-|TRBV5-4|TRBJ2-7
TGTGCCAGCAGCTTGGCCGGCGGGACCTACGAGCAGTACTTC
CASSLAGGTYEQYF
>-|TRBV10-2|TRBJ1-3
TGCGCCAGCACGACGGAGAGAGGCTCTGGAAACACCATATATTTT
CASTTERGSGNTIYF
>-|TRBV6-5|TRBJ1-4
TGTGCCAGCAGTTACTCAGTCGGCAGGGACAATGAAAAACTGTTTTTT
CASSYSVGRDNEKLFF
>TRBD1|TRBV5-4|TRBJ1-2
TGTGCCAGCAGCGCCTGGACAGGGGGACAGGGCTACACTTTC
CASSAWTGGQGYTF
>-|TRBV30|TRBJ1-1
TGTGCCTGGAGTGTCTCTCAACAGTTCCCTGAAGCTTTCTTT
CAWSVSQQFPEAFF
>-|TRBV7-9|TRBJ2-1
TGTGCCAGCAGCCAACAGGCGGGGCGGGCCTACAATGAGCAGTTCTTC
CASSQQAGRAYNEQFF
>-|TRBV30|TRBJ1-4
TGTGCCTGGAGAGGTGTTGAAAAACTGTTTTTT
CAWRGVEKLFF
>-|TRBV2|TRBJ1-2
TGTGCCAGCAAGCGGGACGACACTAACTATGGCTACACCTTC
CASKRDDTNYGYTF
>TRBD1|TRBV7-7|TRBJ2-2
TGTGCCAGCAGCTCGCTCCCGGGACAGGGGACGAACACCGGGGAGCTGTTTTTT
CASSSLPGQGTNTGELFF
>-|TRBV5-4|TRBJ1-1
TGTGCCAGCAGCTTTCGGAGCGGGAAGAACACTGAAGCTTTCTTT
CASSFRSGKNTEAFF
>TRBD1|TRBV28|TRBJ2-7
TGTGCCAGCAGTGCCGGGACAGGTCGGTACGAGCAGTACTTC
CASSAGTGRYEQYF
>-|TRBV5-4|TRBJ2-6
TGTGCCAGCAGCTTGGGACAGACCTCTGGGGCCAACGTCCTGACTTTC
CASSLGQTSGANVLTF
>-|TRBV27|TRBJ1-1
TGTGCCAGCAGTTCACCCGGGGGCAGGGACACTGAAGCTTTCTTT
CASSSPGGRDTEAFF
>-|TRBV29-1|TRBJ1-3
TGCAGCGTCGCCCCCAGAACTGGAAACACCATATATTTT
CSVAPRTGNTIYF
>-|TRBV6-2/TRBV6-3|TRBJ1-5
TGTGCCAGCAGTTACTCGGGATTATATAGCAATCAGCCCCAGCATTTT
CASSYSGLYSNQPQHF
>-|TRBV9|TRBJ1-6
TGTGCCAGCAGCCTGACAGATTATAATTCACCCCTCCACTTT
CASSLTDYNSPLHF
>TRBD1|TRBV11-3|TRBJ1-1
TGTGCCAGCAGCTTGGGACAGGGCGAGGACACTGAAGCTTTCTTT
CASSLGQGEDTEAFF
>-|TRBV6-6|TRBJ1-1
TGTGCCAGCAGTTACGCCAGGGTGCCCACTGAAGCTTTCTTT
CASSYARVPTEAFF
>-|TRBV30|TRBJ1-1
TGTGCCTGGAGCGATCCACCAACTAATATGAACACTGAAGCTTTCTTT
CAWSDPPTNMNTEAFF
>TRBD1|TRBV2|TRBJ1-5
TGTGCCAGCAGTCCGACAGGGTTGGGCAATCAGCCCCAGCATTTT
CASSPTGLGNQPQHF
>-|TRBV7-9|TRBJ1-4
TGTGCCAGCAGCCCGGGCCACATGGGACTGTTTTTT
CASSPGHMGLFF
>-|TRBV5-1|TRBJ1-1
TGCGCCAGCAGCGTTAAGGTGGGAATCATGAACACTGAAGCTTTCTTT
CASSVKVGIMNTEAFF
>-|TRBV10-1|TRBJ1-1
TGCGCCAGCAGTGAGGTCGGAAACACTGAAGCTTTCTTT
CASSEVGNTEAFF
>TRBD1|TRBV6-5|TRBJ1-1
TGTGCCAGCAGGAGGGGACAGTCGAACACTGAAGCTTTCTTT
CASRRGQSNTEAFF
>-|TRBV7-9|TRBJ1-4
TGTGCCAGCAGCTTAATTCGGACGGGGGTTAATGAAAAACTGTTTTTT
CASSLIRTGVNEKLFF
>-|TRBV10-3|TRBJ2-7
TGTGCCATCAGTCAAAGTCTTAGGGGAGACTCCTACGAGCAGTACTTC
CAISQSLRGDSYEQYF
>TRBD1|TRBV28|TRBJ1-5
TGTGCCAGCAGTTTCTCAGGGGGCTGGCAGCCCCAGCATTTT
CASSFSGGWQPQHF
>-|TRBV2|TRBJ1-3
TGTGCCAGCATTAGACGGGCCTCTGGAAACACCATATATTTT
CASIRRASGNTIYF
>TRBD1|TRBV7-9|TRBJ1-1
TGTGCCAGCAGCTCCGGACAGGCGAACACTGAAGCTTTCTTT
CASSSGQANTEAFF
>TRBD1|TRBV11-2|TRBJ2-7
TGTGCCAGCAGCGACAGGGGTCAAACCTACGAGCAGTACTTC
CASSDRGQTYEQYF
>-|TRBV6-1|TRBJ1-1
TGTGCCAGCAGTGAAGATATAGAGGGTTCCACCCTCTTT
CASSEDIEGSTLF
>TRBD1|TRBV5-1|TRBJ1-2
TGCGCCAGCAGCTTGGGGGGACAGGGGTATGGCTACACCTTC
CASSLGGQGYGYTF
>-|TRBV2|TRBJ2-1
TGTGCCAGCACGGGACCTTCGGGCGAGCAGTTCTTC
CASTGPSGEQFF
>-|TRBV2|TRBJ1-6
TGTGCCAGCAGTGAAAGGAGGGGGAACCCTTCACCCCTCCACTTT
CASSERRGNPSPLHF
>TRBD1|TRBV2|TRBJ1-6
TGTGCCAGGGGACAGGGAGATTCACCCCTCCACTTT
CARGQGDSPLHF
>TRBD1|TRBV5-1|TRBJ1-2
TGCGCCAGCAGCCTCGAGGGACAGGGGGTTCGTGGCTACACCTTC
CASSLEGQGVRGYTF
>-|TRBV5-5|TRBJ1-1
TGTGCCAGCAGCTTGACAGAGAACACTGAAGCTTTCTTT
CASSLTENTEAFF
>TRBD1|TRBV7-3|TRBJ1-1
TGTGCCAGCAGCTTAAACCCACAGGGGCCGGCCACTGAAGCTTTCTTT
CASSLNPQGPATEAFF
>TRBD1|TRBV5-4|TRBJ1-1
TGTGCCAGCAGCCAGGACAGGGCCACTGAAGCTTTCTTT
CASSQDRATEAFF
>-|TRBV5-1|TRBJ1-2
TGCGCCAGCAGCCCCCTGGGTGGTCGCTTCAGTAACTATGGCTACACCTTC
CASSPLGGRFSNYGYTF
>-|TRBV27|TRBJ2-7
TGTGCCAGCAGTTCTCGCCGGGCGGAGGACTACGAGCAGTACTTC
CASSSRRAEDYEQYF
>TRBD2|TRBV7-9|TRBJ2-3
TGTGCCAGCAGCCTATGGACTAGCGGTCTGCTTCGTGTTACGCAGTATTTT
CASSLWTSGLLRVTQYF
>-|TRBV5-1|TRBJ1-1
TGCGCCAGCAGCTTGGTCGGACAGCCCAACACTGAAGCTTTCTTT
CASSLVGQPNTEAFF
>TRBD2|TRBV4-3|TRBJ2-7
TGCGCCAGCAGCCCGCTGGCTAGCGGGGGCTACGAGCAGTACTTC
CASSPLASGGYEQYF
>TRBD1|TRBV13|TRBJ1-2
TGTGCCAGCAGCACACAGACAGGGGAGGAGAACTATGGCTACACCTTC
CASSTQTGEENYGYTF
>-|TRBV6-1|TRBJ1-5
TGTGCCAGCAGTGAAGAACAGCCCCAGCATTTT
CASSEEQPQHF